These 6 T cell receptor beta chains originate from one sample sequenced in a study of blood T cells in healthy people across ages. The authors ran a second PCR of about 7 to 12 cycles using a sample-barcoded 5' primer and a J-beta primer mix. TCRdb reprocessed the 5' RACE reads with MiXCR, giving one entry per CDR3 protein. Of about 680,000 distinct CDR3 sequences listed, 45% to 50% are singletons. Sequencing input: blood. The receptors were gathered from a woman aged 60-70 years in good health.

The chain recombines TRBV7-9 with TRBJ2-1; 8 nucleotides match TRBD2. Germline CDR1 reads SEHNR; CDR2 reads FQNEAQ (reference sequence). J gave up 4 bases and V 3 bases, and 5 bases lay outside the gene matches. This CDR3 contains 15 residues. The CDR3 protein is CASSFVRGGYNEQFF. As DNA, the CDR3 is TGTGCCAGCAGCTTCGTGCGCGGGGGGTACAATGAGCAGTTCTTC.

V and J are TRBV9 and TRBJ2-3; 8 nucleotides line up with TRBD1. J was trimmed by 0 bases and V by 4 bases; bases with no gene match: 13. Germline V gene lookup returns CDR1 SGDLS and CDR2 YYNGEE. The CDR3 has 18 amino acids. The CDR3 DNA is TGTGCCAGCAGCCCTGCCGGGACAGGCGTCCTTAGCACAGATACGCAGTATTTT. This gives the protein CASSPAGTGVLSTDTQYF.

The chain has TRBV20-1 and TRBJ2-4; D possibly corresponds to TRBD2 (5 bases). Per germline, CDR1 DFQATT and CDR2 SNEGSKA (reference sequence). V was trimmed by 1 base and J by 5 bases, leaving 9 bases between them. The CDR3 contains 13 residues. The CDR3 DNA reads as TGCAGTGCTAGAGCTGGTAGCGAAAACATTCAGTACTTC. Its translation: CSARAGSENIQYF.

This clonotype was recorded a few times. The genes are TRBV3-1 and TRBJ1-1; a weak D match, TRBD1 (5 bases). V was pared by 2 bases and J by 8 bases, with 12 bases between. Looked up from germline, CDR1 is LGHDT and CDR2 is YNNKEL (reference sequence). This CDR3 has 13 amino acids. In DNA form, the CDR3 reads TGTGCCAGCAGCCAACCCCCACAGGCGGAAGCTTTCTTT. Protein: CASSQPPQAEAFF.

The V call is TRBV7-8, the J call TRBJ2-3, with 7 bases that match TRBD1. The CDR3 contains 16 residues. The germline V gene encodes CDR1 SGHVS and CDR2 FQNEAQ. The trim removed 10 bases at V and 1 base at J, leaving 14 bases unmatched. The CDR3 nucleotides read TGTGCCACAAGCAAGGGGGCCGGGACCGGCACAGATACGCAGTATTTT. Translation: CATSKGAGTGTDTQYF. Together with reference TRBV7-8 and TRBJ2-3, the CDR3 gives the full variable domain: GAGVSQSPRYKVAKRGQDVALRCDPISGHVSLFWYQQALGQGPEFLTYFQNEAQLDKSGLPSDRFFAERPEGSVSTLKIQRTQQEDSAVYLCATSKGAGTGTDTQYFGPGTRLTVL.

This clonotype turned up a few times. The CDR3 loop is CSLQDTNYGYTF. The DNA of the CDR3 is TGCAGCCTTCAAGACACCAACTATGGCTACACCTTC. The chain joins TRBV29-1 to TRBJ1-2; no firm D call. Germline V lookup: CDR1 SQVTM, CDR2 ANQGSEA. V lost 8 bases to trimming and J lost 2 bases, with 12 bases between them. This CDR3 is 12 amino acids long.